These 2 T cell receptor beta chains were all obtained from the same sample, sequenced in a study of low-dose radiotherapy and immunotherapy resistance in tumors. Primers targeting TRAV and TRBV primed first-strand cDNA, covering alpha and beta chains. It was with a constant-region primer and a V-primer adapter that TCRs were amplified over approximately 18 PCR cycles. Via MiXCR, TCRdb re-called the reads, giving one row per CDR3 protein. The data show about 17,000 distinct CDR3 sequences, less than 85% seen once. The receptors derive from a human donor with advanced metastatic prostate, ovarian, gallbladder or colorectal cancer (not recorded which). This table probably holds off-target reads from a library built for another chain.

On this clonotype itself: One junction end disagrees with the germline gene, perhaps due to a read error. The chain carries TRBV9 and TRBJ1-1, with D unresolved. Germline values: CDR1 SGDLS, CDR2 YYNGEE. This CDR3 is built from 13 residues. The CDR3 nucleotides are TGTGCCAGCAGCGTAGAAGGGAACCCTGAAGCTTTCTTT. This translates into CASSVEGNPEAFF.

This clonotype was picked up one time. This rearrangement joins TRBV7-3 to TRBJ1-1, with D possibly being TRBD1 (5 bases). This CDR3 contains 16 residues. V was cut by 0 bases and J by 5 bases, with 16 bases left in between. Germline-derived CDR1 and CDR2 are SGHTA and FQGTGA. In DNA form, the CDR3 reads TGTGCCAGCAGCTTAACTTTAACTGTTCGGGGGACTGAAGCTTTCTTT. Translating gives CASSLTLTVRGTEAFF. Using reference TRBV7-3 and TRBJ1-1 for the parts outside the CDR3, the full variable domain is GAGVSQTPSNKVTEKGKYVELRCDPISGHTALYWYRQSLGQGPEFLIYFQGTGAADDSGLPNDRFFAVRPEGSVSTLKIQRTERGDSAVYLCASSLTLTVRGTEAFFGQGTRLTVV.